This T cell receptor beta chain was retrieved from a study of shared clonotypes between healthy human individuals. Repertoires were generated with immunoSEQ multiplex PCR, while TCRdb's copy carries only in-frame clones and drops some. The sample lists about 230,000 clones; 50% to 80% were seen once. Nashville, Tennessee was home to all donors, each a Caucasian adult. This TCR was recovered from a man between 25 and 39 years old in good health. The sample consisted of memory CD4+ T cells sorted from blood. Sample subset: CD45RA-negative fraction.

The CDR3 spells CASSQPGLATYEQYF. CDR3 sequence (DNA): TGTGCCAGCAGCCAACCGGGACTAGCGACCTACGAGCAGTACTTC. This chain links TRBV7-9 with TRBJ2-7; the match to TRBD2 covers 10 bases. CDR3 length: 15 amino acids. Trimming cost V 5 bases and J 2 bases; bases outside gene matches: 6. Germline V gene data show CDR1 as SEHNR and CDR2 as FQNEAQ (reference sequence).